The entry below gives a single T cell receptor beta chain sequence along with its context. The antigen is undetermined. Germline CDR1 reads MDHEN; CDR2 reads SYDVKM. The CDR3 is 15 residues long. Trimming took 6 bases from V and 3 from J; bases not matched to a gene: 8. The data are from a study of cytomegalovirus exposure and HLA in healthy donors. Regarding the study as a whole: Usually a TCR sequence was rare, but some public TCRs were found in many donors. Most of the TCR beta V segments (in an earlier analysis) were productive either about 87% or about 30% of the time.

Use of 60 Vbeta and 13 Jbeta primers characterized the PCR. Methods used by the authors: Unique TCR beta chains numbered around 80 million in a later analysis, with approximately 10 million shared. Clones were read by immunoSEQ multiplex PCR, and TCRdb kept only the in-frame ones, dropping some. V, J and clone size were drawn from that table, and D and trimming were deduced from the DNA. The sample comprises 75,000 to 90,000 clones, over 65% of which are singletons, and approximately 3.2% rests with the top ten. This clonotype was sampled from a man in his forties or fifties in good health and CMV-seronegative. The sequencing sample was made of PBMCs. The chain carries TRBV28 and TRBJ1-5; 7 positions agree with TRBD1. The CDR3 protein is CASRPPQGDNQPQHF. The CDR3 bases are TGTGCCAGCAGACCCCCCCAGGGGGACAATCAGCCCCAGCATTTT.